One T cell receptor beta chain is described in this entry. The junction differs from germline at one of its ends, possibly a read error. The data belong to a study of CD4 and CD8 cells across lung adenocarcinoma regions. The patients had localized lung adenocarcinoma, a non-small cell subtype. From the PCR reads, TCRdb called clonotypes with MiXCR, one entry per CDR3 protein. In the table there are around 25,000 distinct CDR3 sequences, over 40% of which are singletons. The sequence was obtained from a male donor with lung adenocarcinoma. The CD4 and CD8 labels of this study may be unreliable. The sequenced material came from CD4+ T cells from the center of a lung tumor.

This CDR3 is CASSSGRLSGSNVLYF. In DNA, the CDR3 is TGTGCCAGCAGCTCCGGACGCCTCTCTGGGTCCAACGTCCTGTACTTC. This chain joins TRBV27 and TRBJ2-6; no definite D call. The CDR3 covers 16 residues. Germline CDR1 and CDR2: MNHEY and SMNVEV (reference sequence).